This record covers a single T cell receptor beta chain. Produced via immunoSEQ multiplex PCR; TCRdb's table is partial and in-frame only. This sample has about 87,000 clones, with roughly 86% found just once. Germline V CDR1 and CDR2: SGHRS, YFSETQ. CDR3 length: 16 amino acids. This sample stems from a study of radiotherapy plus CTLA-4 blockade in lung cancer. This clonotype originated in a human donor with non-small cell lung cancer that progressed on radiotherapy plus ipilimumab. The chain is built from TRBV5-1 and TRBJ2-5, with a tentative D call TRBD2 (6 bases). The DNA end is more similar to TRBJ2-7, so the J call may be wrong. This specimen consisted of peripheral blood, obtained from a patient treated with radiotherapy plus ipilimumab. CDR3 residues: CASSFNSGGSTYEQYF. CDR3 nucleotide sequence: TGCGCCAGCAGCTTTAATAGCGGCGGTTCGACCTACGAGCAGTACTTC.